These T cell receptor beta chains were read from a single sample in a study of blood T cell repertoires in COVID-19. Profiled with immunoSEQ multiplex PCR; TCRdb holds only in-frame clones, not every one. The table includes fewer than 80,000 clones, approximately 82% detected once. What was sequenced was peripheral blood. These receptors all come from an elderly woman with acute or convalescent COVID-19. The CDR3 runs from the conserved cysteine through the conserved F or W. Clone size, where shown, is once, few, many, or a class for clones that have expanded.

TRBJ1-5 . TRBV25-1 CASRRLNQPQHF
TRBJ1-4 . TRBV3-1/TRBV3-2 CASKRRANEKLFF
TRBJ2-7 . TRBV4-1 CASSQQGYEQYF
TRBJ1-5 . TRBV5-5 CASKEGTGGVNQPQHF
TRBJ1-2 . TRBV6-5 CASSLTGGSNYGYTF
TRBJ1-4 once TRBV11-3 CASSCQLRGNEKLFF
TRBJ1-2 . TRBV29-1 CSVEKGGLLTNYGYTF
TRBJ2-7 . TRBV10-3 CAISEAVGGRRYEQYF
TRBJ1-5 once TRBV18 CASSPDSDQPQHF
TRBJ2-7 . TRBV7-2 CASSFNLLRDRGLYEQYF
TRBJ1-4 . TRBV11-2 CASSQTGSTNEKLFF
TRBJ2-3 . TRBV19 CASSPPFSSDTQYF
TRBJ1-2 . TRBV6-5 CAAGQANYGYTF
TRBJ1-4 . TRBV10-1 CASSSGSRGWKLFF
TRBJ2-3 few TRBV27 CASSLLTSLRQNTQYF
TRBJ2-1 . TRBV19 CASSGTGGFSYNEQFF
TRBJ1-2 . TRBV2 CASSQGQGANYGYTF
TRBJ2-6 . TRBV11-2 CASSLPGHRGGANVLTF
TRBJ2-2 . TRBV5-1 CASSLISGNTGELFF